This TCR beta chain was captured by sequencing in a study of persistence of HIV-infected CD4 T cells. On the study more broadly: CD4+ T cells responding to CMV or HIV-1 Gag were isolated.

The stimulus was lysate of CMV-infected fibroblasts, approximately 9.7 ug/mL. CD40L-negative CD69-negative CD45RO-high memory CD4+ T cells were sorted as populations depleted of antigen-responding cells. For at least 4 years, plasma HIV-1 RNA was undetectable (<50 copies/mL). V dropped 5 bases and J dropped 6 bases, with 14 bases sitting between them. Per the germline V gene, CDR1 is SGHNT and CDR2 is YYREEE (reference sequence). The CDR3 has 13 residues. The study's findings and limits: CMV- and Gag-responding cells had lower TCRbeta richness than CD3/CD28-responding cells.

The immunoSEQ assay was version 4, run in survey mode. The data were produced by immunoSEQ multiplex PCR, yet TCRdb's version contains in-frame clones alone and is incomplete. The data show about 33,000 clones, roughly 87% seen once. For this clone: Its matching antigen is unknown.

The sample was CD4+ T cells sorted from PBMCs after roughly 18-hour stimulation, taken from a patient who received antiretroviral therapy. The clonotype was recovered from an adult woman with HIV who was CMV-seropositive. V gene TRBV5-4 combines with J gene TRBJ1-2, with a tentative D call TRBD1 (6 bases). Here the CDR3 reads CASRVGGRDGYTF. In DNA, the CDR3 is TGTGCCAGCAGGGTGGGGGGGCGAGATGGCTACACCTTC.